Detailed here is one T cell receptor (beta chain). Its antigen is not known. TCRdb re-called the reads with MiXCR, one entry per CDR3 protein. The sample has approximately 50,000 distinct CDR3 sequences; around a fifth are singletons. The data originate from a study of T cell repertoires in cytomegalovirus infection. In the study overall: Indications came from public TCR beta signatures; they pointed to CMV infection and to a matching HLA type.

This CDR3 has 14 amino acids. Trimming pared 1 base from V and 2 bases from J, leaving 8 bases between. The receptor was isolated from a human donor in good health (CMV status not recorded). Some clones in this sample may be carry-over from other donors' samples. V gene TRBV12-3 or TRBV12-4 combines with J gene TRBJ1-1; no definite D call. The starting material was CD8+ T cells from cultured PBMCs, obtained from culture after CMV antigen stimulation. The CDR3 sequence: CASSLGGKNTEAFF. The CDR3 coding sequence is TGTGCCAGCAGTTTAGGAGGTAAAAACACTGAAGCTTTCTTT.